What follows are 8 T cell receptor beta chains derived from one specimen sequenced in a study of T cell responses to AZD1222 COVID-19 vaccine. Profiled with immunoSEQ multiplex PCR; TCRdb holds only in-frame clones, not every one. Of around 100,000 clones detected, 90% appear once; the ten largest clones hold 1.3%. Sequenced here: peripheral blood, sampled on day 0 of AZD1222 vaccination. The receptors stem from an adult in good health.

The chain uses TRBV5-1 and TRBJ1-2; 7 nucleotides match TRBD1. Germline V gene data show CDR1 as SGHRS and CDR2 as YFSETQ. The ends lost 0 bases at V and 6 bases at J; junction bases unmatched: 11. The CDR3 has 16 amino acids. CDR3 DNA: TGCGCCAGCAGCTTGGCCAACAGGGGAGCGGCAGATGGCTACACCTTC. This encodes CASSLANRGAADGYTF.

This chain links TRBV5-5 with TRBJ1-1, with 9 positions matching TRBD1. This CDR3 comprises 17 residues. Germline-derived CDR1 and CDR2 are SGHKS and YYEKEE (reference sequence). Trimming cost V 3 bases and J 1 base; bases outside gene matches: 10. Here the CDR3 reads CASSSDRGAYSNTEAFF. In DNA, the CDR3 is TGTGCCAGCAGCTCCGACAGGGGGGCTTATTCGAACACTGAAGCTTTCTTT.

The count of this clone is one. The chain has TRBV11-3 and TRBJ2-7; 9 positions agree with TRBD1. Looked up from germline, CDR1 is SGHNT and CDR2 is YENEEA. Trimming cost V 1 base and J 2 bases; bases outside gene matches: 3. The CDR3 covers 15 residues. In DNA, the CDR3 is TGTGCCAGCAGCTTAGGCGGACAGGGGACCTACGAGCAGTACTTC. Its translation is CASSLGGQGTYEQYF.

The rearrangement links TRBV10-1 to TRBJ2-1, with a tentative D call TRBD2 (5 bases). This CDR3 spans 12 amino acids. V was shortened by 5 bases and J by 9 bases, with 11 bases between the two germline ends. The germline V gene has CDR1 WNHNN and CDR2 SYGVQD (reference sequence). The DNA for the CDR3 is TGCGCCAGCAGTAGAGGGATCGGTGAGCAGTTCTTC. This gives the protein CASSRGIGEQFF.

The chain recombines TRBV19 with TRBJ2-6; 7 positions match TRBD1. Per germline, CDR1 LNHDA and CDR2 SQIVND (reference sequence). With V trimmed by 9 bases and J by 1 base, 6 bases remained unmatched. The CDR3 has 15 amino acids. The CDR3 region is CASAGTASGANVLTF. In nucleotides, the CDR3 is TGTGCCAGCGCCGGGACAGCATCTGGGGCCAACGTCCTGACTTTC.

This clone was seen a few times. CDR3 sequence: CAIRDGQSDQPQHF. The DNA of the CDR3 is TGTGCCATCAGAGACGGACAGAGCGATCAGCCCCAGCATTTT. V is TRBV10-3 and J is TRBJ1-5; maybe TRBD1 (6 bases). The ends were cut back, 6 bases at V and 5 bases at J, with 14 bases in the middle. The CDR3 has 14 amino acids. In germline, CDR1 is ENHRY, CDR2 SYGVKD.

The CDR3 reads CASSIFPAVRNTEAFF. CDR3 coding DNA: TGTGCCAGTAGTATCTTTCCGGCCGTGAGGAACACTGAAGCTTTCTTT. The chain joins TRBV19 to TRBJ1-1; no definite D call. V lost 3 bases and J 1 base, leaving 15 bases between the germline ends. This CDR3 contains 16 residues. CDR1 LNHDA and CDR2 SQIVND come from the germline V gene (reference sequence).

CDR3 amino acids: CASSPQIDRRLGYTF. CDR3 DNA sequence: TGTGCCAGCAGTCCGCAGATAGATCGGCGGCTTGGCTACACCTTC. The chain has TRBV6-5 and TRBJ1-2; D is unresolved. V dropped 5 bases and J dropped 7 bases, with 20 bases sitting between them. The CDR3 covers 15 residues. Germline values: CDR1 MNHEY, CDR2 SVGAGI.